The 10 T cell receptor beta chains below all came from one sample that was sequenced in a study of T cell responses to AZD1222 COVID-19 vaccine. The protocol was immunoSEQ multiplex PCR, while the TCRdb copy is restricted to in-frame clones and leaves out a portion. The sample holds 90,000 to 120,000 clones, roughly 90% seen once. The sequencing here drew on peripheral blood, taken on day 0 of AZD1222 vaccination. All receptors derive from an adult in good health.

This clone was recorded a few times. This sequence joins TRBV7-6 and TRBJ2-1, with TRBD1 matching over 8 bases. V gave up 3 bases and J gave up 13 bases; unmatched junction bases: 8. Germline loops: CDR1 SGHVS, CDR2 FNYEAQ. The CDR3 runs to 13 residues. The CDR3: CASSLTDRGIQFF. The CDR3 coding sequence is TGTGCCAGCAGCTTGACTGACAGGGGCATTCAGTTCTTC.

This sequence joins TRBV5-1 and TRBJ1-2; D is ambiguous. Trimming shortened V by 1 base and J by 2 bases, and 9 bases separated the two germline ends. The CDR3 has 14 residues. Germline-derived CDR1 and CDR2 are SGHRS and YFSETQ. Here the CDR3 DNA reads TGCGCCAGCAGCTTGAACGGGAAAAACTATGGCTACACCTTC. It yields the protein CASSLNGKNYGYTF.

The rearrangement links TRBV25-1 to TRBJ1-5; D might be TRBD1 (5 bases). Per the germline V gene, CDR1 is MGHDK and CDR2 is SYGVNS. The CDR3 contains 15 residues. V gave up 1 base and J gave up 2 bases, with 9 bases separating them. The CDR3 sequence: CASSESGGGNQPQHF. Written as DNA, the CDR3 is TGTGCCAGCAGTGAATCCGGAGGGGGCAATCAGCCCCAGCATTTT.

The chain links TRBV21-1 to TRBJ1-1; TRBD1 reflects the table's D call only, with no check against the DNA. TRBV21-1 constitutes a pseudogene. This CDR3 region has 17 residues. CDR3 amino acids: CASSKGPRLRMNTEAFF. CDR3 nucleotides: TGTGCCAGCAGCAAAGGGCCCAGGCTGAGAATGAACACTGAAGCTTTCTTT.

The rearrangement links TRBV19 to TRBJ2-1; D possibly corresponds to TRBD2 (6 bases). The CDR3 loop spans 15 amino acids. The ends were cut back, 3 bases at V and 7 bases at J, with 16 bases in the middle. CDR1 and CDR2 from the germline V gene are LNHDA and SQIVND (reference sequence). CDR3 sequence: CASSMEGKGWNEQFF. CDR3 coding DNA: TGTGCCAGTAGTATGGAGGGGAAAGGGTGGAATGAGCAGTTCTTC. Full variable domain (rest looked up from reference TRBV19 and TRBJ2-1): DGGITQSPKYLFRKEGQNVTLSCEQNLNHDAMYWYRQDPGQGLRLIYYSQIVNDFQKGDIAEGYSVSREKKESFPLTVTSAQKNPTAFYLCASSMEGKGWNEQFFGPGTRLTVL.

The genes are TRBV7-2 and TRBJ2-5, with TRBD1 as a possible D gene (6 bases). The V gene lost 1 base and the J gene lost 5 bases, with 20 bases spanning the gap. CDR3 length: 17 amino acids. Germline CDR1 reads SGHTA; CDR2 reads FQGNSA. CDR3 nucleotides: TGTGCCAGCAGCTTAGGCCCACCTTGGACAGCGCGGGAGACCCAGTACTTC. Translation gives CASSLGPPWTARETQYF. Complete variable domain (other parts from reference TRBV7-2 and TRBJ2-5): GAGVSQSPSNKVTEKGKDVELRCDPISGHTALYWYRQSLGQGLEFLIYFQGNSAPDKSGLPSDRFSAERTGGSVSTLTIQRTQQEDSAVYLCASSLGPPWTARETQYFGPGTRLLVL.

This chain joins TRBV2 and TRBJ1-1; D is undetermined. V gave up 2 bases and J gave up 4 bases, with 5 bases separating them. The length of the CDR3 is 12 residues. CDR1 and CDR2 (germline): SNHLY, FYNNEI. The CDR3 is CASSEPPTEAFF. The CDR3 nucleotides read TGTGCCAGCAGTGAACCCCCCACTGAAGCTTTCTTT.

The V call is TRBV10-1, the J call TRBJ2-2; no clear D. Per germline, CDR1 WNHNN and CDR2 SYGVQD (reference sequence). Trimming removed 0 bases from V and 2 bases from J, with 7 bases in between. This CDR3 is built from 15 residues. In DNA form, the CDR3 reads TGCGCCAGCAGTGAGTCGGTTAGAAACACCGGGGAGCTGTTTTTT. Translating gives CASSESVRNTGELFF.

The rearrangement uses TRBV6-2 or TRBV6-3 and TRBJ2-4; maybe TRBD1 (6 bases). Germline-derived CDR1 and CDR2 are MNHEY and SVGEGT. Between the trimmed V and J ends, which lost 5 bases and 1 base, there was a span of 9 bases. CDR3 size: 14 residues. The CDR3 bases are TGTGCCAGCAGTCTGGACAGTGCCAAAAACATTCAGTACTTC. Translation gives CASSLDSAKNIQYF.

A note on this clone: It is likely a read error, because the conserved phenylalanine at the end of the CDR3 is missing. This chain joins TRBV19 and TRBJ1-6; no firm D call. This CDR3 has 12 residues. Germline V gene data show CDR1 as LNHDA and CDR2 as SQIVND (reference sequence). Deletions cut 8 bases from V and 7 bases from J, with 9 bases between. CDR3 loop: CASGTGNSPLHL. The CDR3 DNA sequence: TGTGCCAGTGGAACTGGAAATTCACCCCTCCACCTT.